The rows below give T cell receptor beta chains drawn from one sample of a study of blood T cell repertoires in COVID-19. The table came from immunoSEQ multiplex PCR; TCRdb's copy has only in-frame clones and leaves some out. The sample carries 230,000 or so clones, 80% to 85% recorded once. The sequencing input was peripheral blood. These receptors were taken from a man aged 45 to 65 with active or convalescent COVID-19. The CDR3 runs from the conserved cysteine through the conserved F or W.

V gene	J gene	CDR3 protein
TRBV5-1	TRBJ2-7	CASSLGGGFLDEQYF
TRBV4-1	TRBJ1-6	CASSQANRGNSPLHF
TRBV25-1	TRBJ1-2	CASSQGLGYTF
TRBV14	TRBJ1-1	CASSLGTGYIRTEAFF
TRBV5-1	TRBJ1-1	CASSFTQNTEAFF
TRBV19	TRBJ2-7	CASSIDNGVYEQYF
TRBV10-3	TRBJ2-7	CAAGGGQGRDEQYF
TRBV9	TRBJ1-3	CASSRPGGGGNTIYF
TRBV10-3	TRBJ1-6	CAISASGTGVYNSPLHF
TRBV6-2/TRBV6-3	TRBJ2-7	CASGPRLAPSYEQYF
TRBV6-1	TRBJ1-4	CASSDSTTGGVEKLFF
TRBV6-4	TRBJ1-1	CASSEVGAGITEAFF
TRBV15	TRBJ1-1	CATSRDFRGSTEAFF
TRBV27	TRBJ2-5	CASSPSWTGEETQYF
TRBV7-2	TRBJ2-7	CASSLIDRIRAHEQYF
TRBV5-5	TRBJ2-2	CASSSRVAQTGELFF
TRBV28	TRBJ1-4	CASFNSYNEKLFF
TRBV14	TRBJ2-7	CASSQVTGPLYEQYF
TRBV28	TRBJ1-4	CASSPAGVEKLFF
TRBV4-2	TRBJ2-1	CASSPLLAGGTLSYNEQFF
TRBV2	TRBJ1-5	CAGALENDGNQPQHF
TRBV5-6	TRBJ1-2	CASSSGQGASGYTF
TRBV19	TRBJ2-2	CASTLRLAGEPGELFF
TRBV9	TRBJ2-6	CASSVATGAGANVLTF
TRBV4-1	TRBJ1-1	CASSQDLRGTGAFF
TRBV19	TRBJ1-1	CASRIQSRGKGEAFF
TRBV12-3/TRBV12-4	TRBJ2-3	CASSPRDRDTQYF
TRBV4-2	TRBJ1-2	CASSQDRGQRTAGYTF
TRBV30	TRBJ1-1	CAWRDSGNTEAFF